This T cell receptor (beta chain) was documented in a study of Ad26.COV2.S vaccination and SARS-CoV-2 variants. Findings and caveats of the study: The TCR breadth and depth analyses may have produced an underestimate of total T cell responses. Spike-specific TCR breadth was greater in vaccine than placebo recipients.

The treatment was: about 20 received Ad26.COV2.S at low or high dose, single or two shots; 5 received placebo; per-sample allocation not given. Samples were taken on day 63 after the first vaccine or placebo injection. Vaccination used an Ad26 vector expressing Wuhan-strain SARS-CoV-2 spike. Clones were sequenced by immunoSEQ multiplex PCR, and TCRdb holds only the in-frame ones, with some missing. The top ten hold roughly 3% of the sample, which has approximately 250,000 clones, roughly 87% seen once. Per the germline V gene, CDR1 is GTSNPN and CDR2 is SVGIG (reference sequence). This CDR3 region has 15 residues. The V and J ends lost 2 bases and 6 bases respectively, with 20 bases between them. Concerning this clone: What it binds is unknown.

Sequenced here: peripheral blood, sampled in a trial of Ad26.COV2.S vaccine versus placebo. V and J are TRBV30 and TRBJ2-7, with D possibly matching TRBD2 (5 bases). The TCR comes from a person between 18 and 65 years old who received the Ad26.COV2.S COVID-19 vaccine or a placebo. This CDR3 is CAWSKRGLKGGEQYV. The CDR3 DNA reads TGTGCCTGGAGTAAAAGAGGGCTAAAGGGTGGCGAGCAGTACGTC.